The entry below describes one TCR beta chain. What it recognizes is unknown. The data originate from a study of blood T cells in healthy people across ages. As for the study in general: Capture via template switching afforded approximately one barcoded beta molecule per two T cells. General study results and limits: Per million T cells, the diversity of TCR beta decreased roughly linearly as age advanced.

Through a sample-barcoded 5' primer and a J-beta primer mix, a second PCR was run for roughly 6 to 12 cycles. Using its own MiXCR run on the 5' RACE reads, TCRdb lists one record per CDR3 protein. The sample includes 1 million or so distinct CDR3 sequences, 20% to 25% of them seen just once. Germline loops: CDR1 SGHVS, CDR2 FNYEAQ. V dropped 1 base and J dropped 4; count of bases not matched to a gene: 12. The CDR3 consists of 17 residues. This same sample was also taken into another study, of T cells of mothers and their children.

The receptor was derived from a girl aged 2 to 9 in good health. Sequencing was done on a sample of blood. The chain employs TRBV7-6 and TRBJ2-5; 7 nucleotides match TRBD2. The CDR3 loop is CASSLGVLAGVGETQYF. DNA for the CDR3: TGTGCCAGCAGCTTAGGAGTGCTGGCGGGAGTTGGAGAGACCCAGTACTTC.